Following are 28 T cell receptor beta chains from one sample sequenced in a study of T cell responses to AZD1222 COVID-19 vaccine. The assay was immunoSEQ multiplex PCR, and TCRdb's table has in-frame clones only and misses some. The sample has about 130,000 clones; 87% are singletons. The sample was peripheral blood, taken on day 0 of AZD1222 vaccination. These receptors all stem from an adult in good health.

V and J are TRBV9 and TRBJ2-5; tentatively, D is TRBD2 (6 bases). Looked up from germline, CDR1 is SGDLS and CDR2 is YYNGEE. This CDR3 has 16 residues. V lost 0 bases to trimming and J lost 5 bases, with 17 bases between them. CDR3 coding DNA: TGTGCCAGCAGCGTAGAGGTCGTTAGCGGTAGGGAGACCCAGTACTTC. Protein product: CASSVEVVSGRETQYF.

The V gene is TRBV9, the J gene TRBJ1-1; D not certain. CDR1 SGDLS and CDR2 YYNGEE come from the germline V gene. The V end lost 0 bases, the J end lost 1 base, and 4 bases lay between the germline ends. The CDR3 loop spans 13 amino acids. CDR3 region: CASSVGWNTEAFF. In DNA, the CDR3 is TGTGCCAGCAGCGTAGGGTGGAACACTGAAGCTTTCTTT.

The chain joins TRBV29-1 to TRBJ2-5, with D tentatively TRBD1 or TRBD2 (5 bases each). The CDR3 runs 14 residues. The germline V gene encodes CDR1 SQVTM and CDR2 ANQGSEA. Trimming took off 7 bases at V and 0 bases at J, with 15 bases between the two ends. CDR3 in amino acids: CSAVGPTNQETQYF. The CDR3 DNA sequence: TGCAGCGCGGTGGGACCGACAAACCAAGAGACCCAGTACTTC.

This clone was counted a single time. This chain joins TRBV18 and TRBJ2-5; D call uncertain. V lost 1 base, J lost 1 base, and 10 bases lay in between. The CDR3 covers 15 residues. The germline gives CDR1 KGHSH, CDR2 LQKENI. This CDR3 reads CASSPLLGRQETQYF. CDR3 sequence (DNA): TGTGCCAGCTCACCACTGTTGGGCCGCCAAGAGACCCAGTACTTC. Drawing the rest from reference TRBV18 and TRBJ2-5, the complete variable domain is NAGVMQNPRHLVRRRGQEARLRCSPMKGHSHVYWYRQLPEEGLKFMVYLQKENIIDESGMPKERFSAEFPKEGPSILRIQQVVRGDSAAYFCASSPLLGRQETQYFGPGTRLLVL.

The J gene is TRBJ1-3, the V gene TRBV24-1, with D unclear. CDR3 length equals 15 residues. V shed 3 bases and J shed 0 bases, with 8 bases lying between them. Germline V CDR1 and CDR2: KGHDR, SFDVKD. CDR3 nucleotides: TGTGCCACCAGTGATCCCGCCCGCTCTGGAAACACCATATATTTT. Amino acid sequence: CATSDPARSGNTIYF.

The rearrangement joins TRBV5-1 to TRBJ2-3; D might be TRBD1 or TRBD2, each matching 6 bases. V lost 0 bases and J lost 4, with 12 bases in between. Germline V gene data show CDR1 as SGHRS and CDR2 as YFSETQ. This CDR3 comprises 15 residues. This chain's CDR3 is CASSLAGAWADTQYF. CDR3 in DNA: TGCGCCAGCAGCTTGGCGGGGGCGTGGGCAGATACGCAGTATTTT.

This chain links TRBV12-3 or TRBV12-4 with TRBJ1-1; D gene unclear. The CDR3 totals 11 residues. V dropped 4 bases and J dropped 10 bases, with 10 bases sitting between them. The CDR3 nucleotides are TGTGCCAGCAGTTCCTCGCGCGCAGCTTTCTTT. Its protein product is CASSSSRAAFF.

This chain connects TRBV24-1 to TRBJ1-2, with 10 bases that match TRBD1. The CDR3 covers 15 residues. The germline V gene has CDR1 KGHDR and CDR2 SFDVKD. V lost 3 bases to trimming and J lost 8 bases; unmatched junction nucleotides: 8. The CDR3 region has the DNA TGTGCCACCAGTGATACTGGGACAGGGGAGTACGGCTACACCTTC. Translating gives CATSDTGTGEYGYTF.

The rearrangement uses TRBV10-3 and TRBJ2-2, with D possibly matching TRBD1 (7 bases). The CDR3 has 12 amino acids. Germline V gene data show CDR1 as ENHRY and CDR2 as SYGVKD. The CDR3 nucleotides are TGTGGAGGAGGGGGCGGAACCGGGGAGCTGTTTTTT. It yields the protein CGGGGGTGELFF.

The chain carries TRBV6-5 and TRBJ2-1, with 9 bases aligning to TRBD1. The CDR3 consists of 14 residues. CDR1 MNHEY and CDR2 SVGAGI come from the germline V gene. The trim removed 2 bases at V and 11 bases at J, leaving 7 bases unmatched. The CDR3, as DNA: TGTGCCAGCAGTTACACTCCGACAGGGGGAAAGCAGTTCTTC. Translating it yields CASSYTPTGGKQFF.

This chain connects TRBV4-3 to TRBJ2-6; 7 bases agree with TRBD1. The junction had 6 bases not matched to a gene; V was cut back by 0 bases and J by 4 bases. CDR1 and CDR2 from the germline V gene are LGHNA and YSLEER. The CDR3 contains 17 residues. CDR3 DNA sequence: TGCGCCAGCAGCCAAGAACTCGACAGGGCGGGGGCCAACGTCCTGACTTTC. Translating it yields CASSQELDRAGANVLTF.

There are a few counts of this clone. The chain employs TRBV27 and TRBJ1-2; tentatively, D is TRBD1 (5 bases). The V gene lost 11 bases and the J gene lost 5 bases, with 24 bases spanning the gap. This CDR3 comprises 15 residues. Germline lookup yields CDR1 MNHEY and CDR2 SMNVEV (reference sequence). For the CDR3, the DNA is TGTGCCTCCGCTGAGTATAGGGGTTTTCGATATGGCTACACCTTC. Its protein product is CASAEYRGFRYGYTF.

V usage is TRBV5-4 and J usage is TRBJ1-1, with D tentatively TRBD1 (6 bases). The length of the CDR3 is 15 residues. Germline V gene data show CDR1 as SGHNT and CDR2 as YYREEE (reference sequence). The ends were cut back, 0 bases at V and 1 base at J, with 10 bases in the middle. CDR3 DNA sequence: TGTGCCAGCAGCTTGGTTGGACAGCCGAACACTGAAGCTTTCTTT. Translated, it gives CASSLVGQPNTEAFF.

This rearrangement joins TRBV21-1 to TRBJ1-1. TRBV21-1 is recorded as a pseudogene. The CDR3 covers 15 residues. CDR3 sequence (DNA): TGTGCCAGCAGCAAAGTCTGCCTCTTCGACACTGAAGCTTTCTTT. As protein: CASSKVCLFDTEAFF.

The chain employs TRBV7-3 and TRBJ2-1; 11 bases match TRBD2. V was clipped by 3 bases and J by 2 bases; unmatched bases: 0. Germline CDR1 reads SGHTA; CDR2 reads FQGTGA. This CDR3 has 15 residues. CDR3 coding DNA: TGTGCCAGCAGCTTGACTAGCGGGGCCTACAATGAGCAGTTCTTC. Translation: CASSLTSGAYNEQFF.

The chain couples TRBV7-8 to TRBJ2-1; D remains ambiguous. CDR1 and CDR2 from the germline V gene are SGHVS and FQNEAQ. The CDR3 covers 13 residues. The germline V and J ends were trimmed by 4 bases and 7 bases, with 11 bases remaining between them. Written as DNA, the CDR3 is TGTGCCAGCAGCTCGTCCAGTGTGAATGAGCAGTTCTTC. Translation gives CASSSSSVNEQFF.

The DNA for the CDR3 is TGTGCCAGCAGTTTGCTTGGTTACAGCAATCAGCCCCAGCATTTT. Protein: CASSLLGYSNQPQHF. The J gene is TRBJ1-5, the V gene TRBV27; D uncertain. Germline V gene sequence: CDR1 MNHEY, CDR2 SMNVEV (reference sequence). This CDR3 has 15 amino acids. V gave up 3 bases and J gave up 1 base, with 10 bases separating them.

This clone was observed once. V and J are TRBV11-3 and TRBJ2-7, with 8 positions matching TRBD1. Germline V gives CDR1 SGHNT, CDR2 YENEEA. The J segment lost 4 bases and the V segment lost 5 bases, leaving 7 bases of the junction unmatched. There are 14 residues in the CDR3. The CDR3 reads CASSPGQGAYEQYF. The DNA of the CDR3 is TGTGCCAGCAGCCCTGGACAGGGAGCATACGAGCAGTACTTC.

The chain couples TRBV9 to TRBJ2-1; 9 nucleotides align to TRBD2. The germline V gene has CDR1 SGDLS and CDR2 YYNGEE. The CDR3 consists of 18 residues. Trimming at V came to 0 bases and at J to 0 bases, leaving 7 bases not matched to a gene. In DNA, the CDR3 is TGTGCCAGCAGCGTAGGGCCTAGCGGGGCCAGCTCCTACAATGAGCAGTTCTTC. This codes for CASSVGPSGASSYNEQFF. Filled out from reference TRBV9 and TRBJ2-1, the complete variable domain reads DSGVTQTPKHLITATGQRVTLRCSPRSGDLSVYWYQQSLDQGLQFLIQYYNGEERAKGNILERFSAQQFPDLHSELNLSSLELGDSALYFCASSVGPSGASSYNEQFFGPGTRLTVL.

The rearrangement uses TRBV28 and TRBJ1-3; 8 nucleotides match TRBD1. CDR1 and CDR2 (germline): MDHEN, SYDVKM. The CDR3 sequence is 14 residues long. With V trimmed by 4 bases and J by 4 bases, 3 bases remained unmatched. In nucleotides, the CDR3 is TGTGCCAGCAGTTCCAGGGGGCTAGGAAACACCATATATTTT. As protein: CASSSRGLGNTIYF.

The gene calls are TRBV14 and TRBJ2-7, with TRBD2 identical over 7 bases. The germline V gene encodes CDR1 SGHDN and CDR2 FVKESK. V shed 5 bases and J 0 bases; nucleotides not matched to a gene: 31. The CDR3 loop spans 23 amino acids. The CDR3 spells CASSASTPLADRRGKASSYEQYF. Here the CDR3 DNA reads TGTGCCAGCAGCGCCTCTACACCCCTAGCCGACCGGCGGGGGAAGGCTAGCTCCTACGAGCAGTACTTC. Together with reference TRBV14 and TRBJ2-7, the CDR3 gives the full variable domain: EAGVTQFPSHSVIEKGQTVTLRCDPISGHDNLYWYRRVMGKEIKFLLHFVKESKQDESGMPNNRFLAERTGGTYSTLKVQPAELEDSGVYFCASSASTPLADRRGKASSYEQYFGPGTRLTVT.

This clone was observed once. This chain links TRBV12-5 with TRBJ1-5, with D unresolved. Germline CDR1 LGHNT, CDR2 FRNRAP. With 7 bases removed from V and 2 bases from J, the gap between germline ends came to 9 bases. This CDR3 has 13 amino acids. The CDR3 loop reads CASAALGNQPQHF. The CDR3 DNA reads as TGTGCTAGTGCCGCTTTGGGCAATCAGCCCCAGCATTTT.

This clone was seen a single time. V is TRBV6-4 and J is TRBJ2-1; 8 bases fit TRBD2. The germline CDR1 and CDR2 sequences are MRHNA and SNTAGT. V was clipped by 8 bases and J by 12 bases; unmatched bases: 9. This CDR3 is 12 amino acids long. This CDR3 reads CASSKAGGRQFF. For the CDR3, the DNA is TGTGCCAGCTCCAAGGCGGGAGGTCGGCAGTTCTTC.

The chain couples TRBV10-3 to TRBJ2-7; D is unresolved. The CDR3 is made up of 18 amino acids. V was pared by 3 bases and J by 0 bases, with 21 bases between. Per germline, CDR1 ENHRY and CDR2 SYGVKD. CDR3 coding DNA: TGTGCCATCAGTGACCCCGGACGTGGTACCGGCGGCTCCTACGAGCAGTACTTC. Translated: CAISDPGRGTGGSYEQYF.

The rearrangement links TRBV11-3 to TRBJ2-1; a weak D match, TRBD2 (5 bases). The CDR3 runs 15 residues. The V gene lost 5 bases and the J gene lost 3 bases, with 14 bases spanning the gap. Germline values: CDR1 SGHNT, CDR2 YENEEA. For the CDR3, the DNA is TGTGCCAGCAGCCCCCGGGCGGGTCTCTACAATGAGCAGTTCTTC. It is translated as CASSPRAGLYNEQFF.

This chain links TRBV6-5 with TRBJ1-1; no clear D. Germline V gene lookup returns CDR1 MNHEY and CDR2 SVGAGI. Trimming cost V 7 bases and J 2 bases, with 5 bases left between them. The CDR3 spans 11 residues. CDR3 sequence (DNA): TGTGCCAGCATGCCAAACACTGAAGCTTTCTTT. It specifies CASMPNTEAFF.

This chain connects TRBV4-1 to TRBJ1-5; a possible D gene is TRBD1 (6 bases). Trimming left V 0 bases short and J 6 bases short, with 15 bases between. Germline CDR1 reads MGHRA; CDR2 reads YSYEKL. CDR3 length: 16 amino acids. The chain's CDR3 is CASSQELQGGSQPQHF. The CDR3 region has the DNA TGCGCCAGCAGCCAAGAACTGCAAGGGGGAAGTCAGCCCCAGCATTTT.

The J gene is TRBJ1-1, the V gene TRBV14; no definite D call. The ends were cut back, 6 bases at V and 4 bases at J, with 12 bases in the middle. The CDR3 spans 13 residues. Germline V lookup: CDR1 SGHDN, CDR2 FVKESK. The CDR3 coding sequence is TGTGCCAGCAGTCGACATAGAAGCACTGAAGCTTTCTTT. Encoded protein: CASSRHRSTEAFF.